These T cell receptor beta chains were read from a single sample in a study of type 1 regulatory T cells. TCRdb processed the reads anew with MiXCR; each CDR3 protein has one entry. The table includes approximately 72,000 distinct CDR3 sequences, about three fifths detected once. Antigens of these TCRs are unknown. Sequences were obtained from cultured T cells, either the whole culture or a sorted T cell fraction (not recorded which). The receptors shown here come from a human donor in good health. The CDR3 runs from the conserved cysteine through the conserved F or W.

J gene	CDR3 length	V gene	CDR3 protein
TRBJ2-7	15	TRBV7-9	CASSLEQGARGEQYF
TRBJ2-1	15	TRBV20-1	CSASTGGLSVNEQFF
TRBJ2-5	17	TRBV12-3/TRBV12-4	CASSLVAETSGRETQYF
TRBJ1-5	15	TRBV5-1	CASSPRGGSNQPQHF
TRBJ2-2	15	TRBV2	CASSRPGGDTGELFF
TRBJ2-1	17	TRBV27	CASSLPPGQGFHNEQFF
TRBJ2-1	14	TRBV5-1	CASSWEAQGNEQFF
TRBJ2-3	13	TRBV10-3	CAISEVGTDTQYF
TRBJ2-1	14	TRBV27	CASKGLRSYNEQFF
TRBJ1-1	15	TRBV28	CASSPIRVEDTEAFF
TRBJ2-7	15	TRBV20-1	CSARGSGSISYEQYF
TRBJ2-1	18	TRBV6-2/TRBV6-3	CASSYSIVAGDRDNEQFF
TRBJ1-2	13	TRBV7-9	CASSLAAVYGYTF
TRBJ2-4	13	TRBV9	CASGGLAGVGQYF
TRBJ2-7	19	TRBV10-3	CAISESTLAGGPGGYEQYF
TRBJ1-1	16	TRBV7-2	CASSSNPLDRGTEAFF
TRBJ2-5	14	TRBV6-6	CASSFPGLQETQYF
TRBJ2-3	14	TRBV6-6	CASMGRGSADTQYF
TRBJ2-7	13	TRBV29-1	CSAAGVVSYEQYF
TRBJ1-5	17	TRBV4-2	CASSQDVGGPSSQPQHF
TRBJ1-4	17	TRBV3-1	CASSQVGRIPTNEKLFF
TRBJ2-7	11	TRBV15	CATSSRNEQYF
TRBJ1-4	15	TRBV27	CASGVRGQTNEKLFF
TRBJ2-5	15	TRBV5-1	CASSPDGQPQETQYF
TRBJ1-1	12	TRBV7-8	CASSFVNTEAFF
TRBJ2-1	18	TRBV19	CASSHKRTSGRPYNEQFF
TRBJ2-4	21	TRBV6-2/TRBV6-3	CASSSPREWQENLIAKNIQYF
TRBJ2-1	15	TRBV7-2	CASSLRLAGVHEQFF
TRBJ2-1	13	TRBV12-3/TRBV12-4	CASSGQVRNEQFF
TRBJ1-5	14	TRBV19	CASSMAQPSQPQHF
TRBJ2-7	17	TRBV7-2	CASSSRASAFSMNEQYF
TRBJ2-7	10	TRBV6-1	CASNNYEQYF
TRBJ1-1	13	TRBV5-1	CASSLAGNTEAFF
TRBJ2-1	14	TRBV15	CATSPSGRYNEQFF
TRBJ2-2	14	TRBV4-3	CASSLSGSTGELFF
TRBJ2-3	12	TRBV5-8	CASSFTHWAQYF
TRBJ2-3	16	TRBV7-6	CASSLVGRGGTDTQYF
TRBJ2-5	11	TRBV5-1	CASSLQETQYF
TRBJ2-5	14	TRBV25-1	CASSTGDVGETQYF
TRBJ2-3	15	TRBV6-6	CASSPRGESTDTQYF
TRBJ2-3	16	TRBV5-8	CASSLVISPGADTQYF
TRBJ2-2	16	TRBV10-3	CAISEDIPANTGELFF
TRBJ2-7	16	TRBV4-1	CASSPIFLRVIYEQYF
TRBJ2-3	15	TRBV6-1	CATPGTSGTTDTQYF
TRBJ2-5	12	TRBV3-1	CASSRGAGILDF
TRBJ1-2	13	TRBV20-1	CSASIQSNYGYTF